This entry is about one TCR beta chain. The repertoire was sequenced with immunoSEQ multiplex PCR; TCRdb's copy has only in-frame clones and lacks some. The data show about 50,000 clones, roughly 54% seen once. The CDR3 has 13 residues. Germline CDR1 is SGHDT and CDR2 is YYEEEE. The V segment lost 3 bases and the J segment 6 bases; nucleotides outside the gene matches: 5. The data originate from a study of cytotoxic CD8 clonotypes in ibrutinib-treated CLL. Across the whole study: For this cohort, patients were ten to eleven relapsed/refractory and roughly 14 treatment-naive, while 17 were IGHV unmutated. Complete response was seen in 2 patients and partial in approximately 24; about twelve progressed and 14 stayed remitted after a median roughly 65 months.

The gene calls are TRBV5-6 and TRBJ1-2; 7 positions match TRBD1. The TCR was taken from a human donor with chronic lymphocytic leukemia. The sample here was PBMCs, taken at disease progression, from a patient treated with ibrutinib. CDR3 in DNA: TGTGCCAGCAGCTGGGGGACAGACAATGGCTACACCTTC. Encoded protein: CASSWGTDNGYTF.